The 30 T cell receptor beta chains in this list originate from one sample, sequenced in a study of CD8 T cells in Susac syndrome. Reverse transcription of about 0.5 to 1 ug RNA used random hexamers. MiXCR, run by TCRdb on the immunoSEQ multiplex PCR reads, gives a single entry per CDR3 protein. The sample includes over 350,000 distinct CDR3 sequences, 85% of them seen just once. Specimen: CD8+ T cells from PBMCs. All receptors come from a human donor with multiple sclerosis.

V and J are TRBV18 and TRBJ1-2; D unclear. CDR1 and CDR2 from the germline V gene are KGHSH and LQKENI. This CDR3 is 14 amino acids long. Trimming stripped 0 bases from V and 4 bases from J, with 9 bases between. CDR3 DNA sequence: TGTGCCAGCTCACCACCAGAGAATCCCTATGGCTACACCTTC. Amino acid sequence: CASSPPENPYGYTF.

The rearrangement joins TRBV20-1 to TRBJ2-7, with 8 bases aligning to TRBD1. CDR1 and CDR2 (germline): DFQATT, SNEGSKA (reference sequence). The CDR3 has 14 residues. Trimming removed 4 bases from V and 0 bases from J; junction bases left unmatched: 5. The CDR3 DNA reads as TGCAGTGCTACTGACAGGGGTAGCTCCTACGAGCAGTACTTC. Translation: CSATDRGSSYEQYF.

This clonotype has only one observation. This rearrangement joins TRBV9 to TRBJ2-7; maybe TRBD2 (5 bases). V shed 0 bases and J shed 2 bases, with 15 bases lying between them. CDR1 and CDR2 (germline): SGDLS, YYNGEE. CDR3 size: 16 residues. CDR3 sequence reads: CASSVGSGVGPYEQYF. CDR3 DNA sequence: TGTGCCAGCAGCGTAGGATCCGGGGTAGGGCCCTACGAGCAGTACTTC.

In its sample, this clonotype was seen once. The chain carries TRBV11-3 and TRBJ2-1; TRBD2 matches 13 bases. This CDR3 is 16 amino acids long. Germline trimming cut 5 bases from V and 8 bases from J; bases unmatched to any gene: 9. From germline, CDR1 is SGHNT and CDR2 YENEEA. The CDR3 region has the DNA TGTGCCAGCAGCCCTAGGACTAGCGGGAGTTTTGATGAGCAGTTCTTC. Its protein is CASSPRTSGSFDEQFF.

The rearrangement uses TRBV7-9 and TRBJ1-1, with D uncertain. Trimming stripped 1 base from V and 3 bases from J, with 18 bases between. The CDR3 contains 17 residues. Germline V gene sequence: CDR1 SEHNR, CDR2 FQNEAQ (reference sequence). CDR3 DNA: TGTGCCAGCAGCTTAGTTCGTACGTGGGTTGGGGACACTGAAGCTTTCTTT. It is translated as CASSLVRTWVGDTEAFF.

The CDR3 region has the DNA TGTGCCAGCAGCCTAATCGGGGGGTTGGAGGGCTATGGCTACACCTTC. This gives the protein CASSLIGGLEGYGYTF. The chain couples TRBV27 to TRBJ1-2, with a possible D match to TRBD1 (5 bases). Per germline, CDR1 MNHEY and CDR2 SMNVEV (reference sequence). This CDR3 spans 16 amino acids. V was pared by 6 bases and J by 4 bases, with 21 bases between.

This chain joins TRBV4-1 and TRBJ2-2, with a possible D match to TRBD1 (6 bases). Germline assignment: CDR1 MGHRA and CDR2 YSYEKL. CDR3 length: 16 amino acids. The germline V and J ends were trimmed by 6 bases and 3 bases, with 17 bases remaining between them. DNA of the CDR3: TGCGCCAGCAGTCCCGTGGGGGCTACGGACACCGGGGAGCTGTTTTTT. Translation gives CASSPVGATDTGELFF.

This chain joins TRBV5-1 and TRBJ2-7, with D unresolved. V lost 1 base to trimming and J lost 2 bases, with 10 bases between them. Germline CDR1 and CDR2: SGHRS and YFSETQ. The CDR3 is 14 amino acids. The CDR3 loop reads CASSLPDAPYEQYF. The CDR3 bases are TGCGCCAGCAGCTTGCCCGACGCTCCCTACGAGCAGTACTTC. The whole variable domain, filled in from reference TRBV5-1 and TRBJ2-7, reads KAGVTQTPRYLIKTRGQQVTLSCSPISGHRSVSWYQQTPGQGLQFLFEYFSETQRNKGNFPGRFSGRQFSNSRSEMNVSTLELGDSALYLCASSLPDAPYEQYFGPGTRLTVT.

This chain uses TRBV20-1 with TRBJ1-2; D is possibly TRBD1 (6 bases). This CDR3 has 14 residues. Germline V CDR1 and CDR2: DFQATT, SNEGSKA (reference sequence). The CDR3 region is CSASGQQRNYGYTF. The CDR3 bases are TGCAGCGCATCGGGACAACAGAGGAACTATGGCTACACCTTC.

The chain uses TRBV6-1 and TRBJ2-2; D is ambiguous. The CDR3 contains 17 residues. V dropped 6 bases and J dropped 0 bases, with 17 bases sitting between them. The germline CDR1 and CDR2 sequences are MNHNS and SASEGT. This CDR3 is CASRTLDGYANTGELFF. For the CDR3, the DNA is TGTGCCAGCAGGACTCTGGACGGCTATGCGAACACCGGGGAGCTGTTTTTT.

This sequence joins TRBV4-1 and TRBJ2-1; 7 nucleotides line up with TRBD1. Trimming at V came to 0 bases and at J to 0 bases, leaving 8 bases not matched to a gene. CDR3 length: 18 amino acids. The germline CDR1 and CDR2 sequences are MGHRA and YSYEKL. CDR3 sequence: CASSQEGHGTASYNEQFF. The CDR3 DNA follows: TGCGCCAGCAGCCAAGAGGGTCACGGGACAGCCTCCTACAATGAGCAGTTCTTC.

The rearrangement uses TRBV19 and TRBJ2-1, with no clear D. V dropped 1 base and J dropped 2 bases, with 9 bases sitting between them. The CDR3 covers 15 residues. CDR1 is LNHDA, CDR2 SQIVND, per germline (reference sequence). CDR3 nucleotides: TGTGCCAGTAGTATAGGAGACTGGCCCTACAATGAGCAGTTCTTC. This codes for CASSIGDWPYNEQFF.

CDR3 bases: TGTGCCAGCAGCCCCGAGACAGCCTACAATGAGCAGTTCTTC. Its protein is CASSPETAYNEQFF. The chain uses TRBV7-9 and TRBJ2-1; TRBD1 is a possible D gene (5 bases). CDR3 length: 14 residues. The germline CDR1 and CDR2 sequences are SEHNR and FQNEAQ (reference sequence). Trimming removed 5 bases from V and 2 bases from J, with 10 bases in between.

This clonotype has only one observation. This rearrangement joins TRBV29-1 to TRBJ1-2; D unclear. The CDR3 sequence is 13 residues long. CDR1 is SQVTM, CDR2 ANQGSEA, per germline. Trimming took off 5 bases at V and 2 bases at J, with 12 bases between the two ends. The CDR3 here is CSVSGGENYGYTF. The DNA for the CDR3 is TGCAGCGTTTCGGGCGGAGAAAACTATGGCTACACCTTC. Drawing the rest from reference TRBV29-1 and TRBJ1-2, the complete variable domain is SAVISQKPSRDICQRGTSLTIQCQVDSQVTMMFWYRQQPGQSLTLIATANQGSEATYESGFVIDKFPISRPNLTFSTLTVSNMSPEDSSIYLCSVSGGENYGYTFGSGTRLTVV.

This clonotype has just a few counts. This chain joins TRBV12-3 or TRBV12-4 and TRBJ2-3; D is unresolved. The CDR3 loop spans 12 amino acids. Trimming took 4 bases from V and 3 from J, leaving 5 bases between them. Here the CDR3 DNA reads TGTGCCAGCAGTTATCTGACAGATACGCAGTATTTT. Its translation is CASSYLTDTQYF.

V and J are TRBV29-1 and TRBJ2-7, with no clear D. Deletions cut 6 bases from V and 5 bases from J, with 11 bases between. Germline V gene lookup returns CDR1 SQVTM and CDR2 ANQGSEA. This CDR3 is 11 amino acids long. This CDR3 reads CSVELTDEQYF. CDR3 DNA sequence: TGCAGCGTCGAGTTAACAGACGAGCAGTACTTC.

There are a few counts of this clonotype. The chain joins TRBV4-1 to TRBJ1-1; TRBD1 is a possible D gene (5 bases). Germline CDR1 reads MGHRA; CDR2 reads YSYEKL. Trimming removed 1 base from V and 4 bases from J, with 7 bases in between. The CDR3 length is 13 residues. In DNA form, the CDR3 reads TGCGCCAGCAGCCAAGGACAGAGCACTGAAGCTTTCTTT. Translating it yields CASSQGQSTEAFF.

The J gene is TRBJ1-6, the V gene TRBV19; no clear D. V was shortened by 1 base and J by 7 bases, with 11 bases between the two germline ends. From germline, CDR1 is LNHDA and CDR2 SQIVND (reference sequence). The CDR3 has 15 residues. Written as DNA, the CDR3 is TGTGCCAGTAGTATAGTATGGGCTTCGAATTCACCCCTCCACTTT. Translating it yields CASSIVWASNSPLHF.

This chain connects TRBV3-1 to TRBJ2-3; 10 bases are shared with TRBD2. V shed 5 bases, J shed 2 bases, and the junction held 7 bases outside the gene matches. The CDR3 runs to 16 residues. Germline CDR1 LGHDT, CDR2 YNNKEL (reference sequence). This CDR3 is CASSTRTSGYTDTQYF. As DNA, the CDR3 is TGTGCCAGCAGCACCCGGACTAGCGGATACACAGATACGCAGTATTTT.

The chain uses TRBV20-1 and TRBJ1-2, with D maybe TRBD1 (6 bases). CDR3 length: 12 amino acids. V was trimmed by 6 bases and J by 1 base, leaving 9 bases between them. Per germline, CDR1 DFQATT and CDR2 SNEGSKA (reference sequence). CDR3 in DNA: TGCAGTGCCGAGGGGGGTAACTATGGCTACACCTTC. This translates into CSAEGGNYGYTF.

The V gene is TRBV6-6, the J gene TRBJ2-7, with 7 bases lining up with TRBD1. The germline V gene encodes CDR1 MNHNY and CDR2 SVGAGI (reference sequence). CDR3 size: 16 residues. V trimming: 2 bases; J trimming: 5 bases; junction bases outside the gene matches: 12. In nucleotides, the CDR3 is TGTGCCAGCAGTTACGAGACAGGGCTCCTTTGGAACGAGCAGTACTTC. Its protein product is CASSYETGLLWNEQYF.

The genes are TRBV7-9 and TRBJ2-7; 8 bases line up with TRBD1. Germline V gene data show CDR1 as SEHNR and CDR2 as FQNEAQ (reference sequence). J lost 10 bases, V lost 1 base, and 9 bases had no gene match. This CDR3 spans 14 amino acids. This CDR3 reads CASSLDWTGLIQYF. The CDR3 nucleotides are TGTGCCAGCAGCTTAGACTGGACAGGGTTGATTCAGTACTTC.

The gene calls are TRBV20-1 and TRBJ2-3; 9 bases fit TRBD2. This CDR3 region has 15 residues. The V segment lost 0 bases and the J segment 5 bases; nucleotides outside the gene matches: 6. Looked up from germline, CDR1 is DFQATT and CDR2 is SNEGSKA (reference sequence). The chain's CDR3 is CSARERGGVIDTQYF. CDR3 sequence (DNA): TGCAGTGCTAGAGAGCGGGGGGGCGTAATAGATACGCAGTATTTT.

The chain links TRBV6-1 to TRBJ2-1; 7 nucleotides line up with TRBD1. The length of the CDR3 is 18 residues. V lost 7 bases, J lost 5 bases, and 20 bases stayed unmatched. Germline V gene sequence: CDR1 MNHNS, CDR2 SASEGT. CDR3 protein: CASTSISRPRDSNNEQFF. CDR3 DNA: TGTGCCAGCACCTCGATTTCCCGTCCGAGGGACAGCAACAATGAGCAGTTCTTC.

The chain has TRBV7-9 and TRBJ2-2; D might be TRBD1 (6 bases). Germline CDR1 reads SEHNR; CDR2 reads FQNEAQ (reference sequence). V lost 5 bases to trimming and J lost 2 bases, with 12 bases between them. There are 15 residues in the CDR3. CDR3 DNA: TGTGCCAGCAGCCCTGACAGGCTAAACACCGGGGAGCTGTTTTTT. This translates into CASSPDRLNTGELFF.

J is TRBJ2-7 and V is TRBV15; a weak D match, TRBD1 (5 bases). CDR3 length: 12 amino acids. V shed 8 bases and J shed 4 bases, with 12 bases lying between them. Germline CDR1 reads LNHNV; CDR2 reads YYDKDF (reference sequence). The CDR3 DNA reads TGTGCCACCGGAAGGGGAACATACGAGCAGTACTTC. This codes for CATGRGTYEQYF.

The rearrangement links TRBV6-5 to TRBJ2-7; 9 nucleotides align to TRBD2. The germline V gene has CDR1 MNHEY and CDR2 SVGAGI. V was clipped by 6 bases and J by 3 bases; unmatched bases: 9. CDR3 length: 15 residues. The CDR3 loop is CASRISGSGGYEQYF. Written as DNA, the CDR3 is TGTGCCAGCAGGATTAGCGGGAGTGGGGGCTACGAGCAGTACTTC.

This chain uses TRBV28 with TRBJ2-5, with TRBD1 matching over 7 bases. The CDR3 totals 13 residues. V shed 3 bases and J 5 bases; nucleotides not matched to a gene: 3. CDR1 and CDR2 from the germline V gene are MDHEN and SYDVKM. This chain's CDR3 is CASSFRGFETQYF. The CDR3 DNA reads TGTGCCAGCAGTTTCAGGGGGTTCGAGACCCAGTACTTC.

This rearrangement joins TRBV27 to TRBJ1-6, with no clear D. CDR3 length: 17 residues. The V gene's germline CDR1 is MNHEY and CDR2 SMNVEV (reference sequence). Trimming pared 6 bases from V and 7 bases from J, leaving 22 bases between. This chain's CDR3 is CASSTLNSVSENSPLHF. The CDR3 region has the DNA TGTGCCAGCAGCACCTTAAACAGTGTTTCCGAAAATTCACCCCTCCACTTT.

The V and J genes are TRBV30 and TRBJ2-5; TRBD1 aligns across 7 bases. Per the germline V gene, CDR1 is GTSNPN and CDR2 is SVGIG (reference sequence). The CDR3 covers 15 residues. J was trimmed by 2 bases and V by 2 bases; bases with no gene match: 8. The CDR3 reads CAWSTTGQAQETQYF. The CDR3 DNA reads as TGTGCCTGGAGTACGACAGGACAGGCACAAGAGACCCAGTACTTC.